This T cell receptor (beta chain) was found in a study of OX40 agonist ivuxolimab in advanced cancers. The wider study: An anti-OX40 (CD134) antibody with agonistic activity, ivuxolimab, was administered to patients.

This CDR3 is 14 amino acids long. CDR1 and CDR2 from the germline V gene are SGHNT and YYREEE (reference sequence). Trimming shortened V by 2 bases and J by 1 base, and 9 bases separated the two germline ends. As to this clone: Its cognate antigen is unknown.

Autoimmune disease history or systemic immunosuppression meant exclusion. Study-level results: Relatively little clonal expansion, among the lowest observed, appeared in partial responders at 0.1-3.0 mg/kg. Nonresponders included some who also had low normalized T-cell clonal expansion.

Generated by immunoSEQ multiplex PCR, the TCRdb table keeps only in-frame clones and is missing some. The table lists 70,000 to 85,000 clones, roughly 87% of them singletons. This TCR was recovered from an adult with an advanced solid tumor such as melanoma, head and neck, liver or kidney cancer. V and J are TRBV5-4 and TRBJ1-1; D is unresolved. The sequencing here drew on CD4+ or CD8+ T cells sorted from blood, taken in a trial of the OX40 agonist ivuxolimab. CDR3: CASSLAPANTEAFF. The CDR3 nucleotides read TGTGCCAGCAGCTTAGCCCCGGCGAACACTGAAGCTTTCTTT.